This entry lists 32 T cell receptor beta chains sequenced from one sample in a study of blood T cell repertoires in COVID-19. Produced via immunoSEQ multiplex PCR; TCRdb's table is partial and in-frame only. The profile shows roughly 62,000 clones, approximately 79% of them singletons. Sample: peripheral blood. These receptors all stem from a woman over 75 with active or convalescent COVID-19.

The V call is TRBV19, the J call TRBJ1-1; 10 nucleotides align to TRBD1. The CDR3 consists of 15 residues. V was clipped by 5 bases and J by 5 bases; unmatched bases: 8. Germline V CDR1 and CDR2: LNHDA, SQIVND (reference sequence). CDR3: CASSPRTGGYTEAFF. As DNA, the CDR3 is TGTGCCAGTAGTCCTCGGACAGGGGGATATACTGAAGCTTTCTTT.

The chain has TRBV27 and TRBJ1-6; perhaps TRBD1 as D (5 bases). This CDR3 comprises 14 residues. CDR1 is MNHEY, CDR2 SMNVEV, per germline (reference sequence). The V and J ends lost 5 bases and 5 bases respectively, with 10 bases between them. The DNA of the CDR3 is TGTGCCAGCAGTCGGGCAGGGAATAATTCACCCCTCCACTTT. This translates into CASSRAGNNSPLHF.

The V and J genes are TRBV5-1 and TRBJ1-2; 8 positions match TRBD1. The CDR3 runs 16 residues. V shed 4 bases and J 7 bases; nucleotides not matched to a gene: 15. The germline gives CDR1 SGHRS, CDR2 YFSETQ. The CDR3 loop is CASSPVSQRTGSGYTF. Here the CDR3 DNA reads TGCGCCAGCAGCCCGGTGTCCCAAAGGACAGGGAGTGGCTACACCTTC.

The genes are TRBV7-9 and TRBJ2-7, with 7 bases that match TRBD2. This CDR3 is built from 15 residues. V trimming: 6 bases; J trimming: 1 base; junction bases outside the gene matches: 9. Germline CDR1 SEHNR, CDR2 FQNEAQ (reference sequence). The DNA for the CDR3 is TGTGCCAGCAGACCCGGACTAGGAGGTTCCTACGAGCAGTACTTC. This codes for CASRPGLGGSYEQYF.

In its sample, this clone was seen a few times. The chain couples TRBV9 to TRBJ2-5; weak D call: TRBD2 (7 bases). There are 15 residues in the CDR3. V gave up 0 bases and J gave up 5 bases, with 14 bases separating them. Looked up from germline, CDR1 is SGDLS and CDR2 is YYNGEE. The CDR3 coding sequence is TGTGCCAGCAGCGTAGCTGGGGGGGCAGTGGAGACCCAGTACTTC. It encodes CASSVAGGAVETQYF.

The chain recombines TRBV2 with TRBJ2-6; 7 nucleotides agree with TRBD1. This CDR3 is 17 amino acids long. CDR1 is SNHLY, CDR2 FYNNEI, per germline. The V and J ends lost 2 bases and 0 bases, in that order; junction bases with no gene match: 4. The CDR3 reads CASSERAGGSGANVLTF. The DNA of the CDR3 is TGTGCCAGCAGTGAAAGGGCAGGGGGCTCTGGGGCCAACGTCCTGACTTTC.

For the CDR3, the DNA is TGTGCCAGCAGCTGGCCTCCGGGAGGGCGGATTAATGAAAAACTGTTTTTT. Encoded protein: CASSWPPGGRINEKLFF. The chain recombines TRBV5-5 with TRBJ1-4; D remains unclear. Germline V CDR1 and CDR2: SGHKS, YYEKEE (reference sequence). V gave up 3 bases and J gave up 4 bases, with 19 bases separating them. This CDR3 has 17 amino acids.

This rearrangement joins TRBV20-1 to TRBJ2-2, with 10 nucleotides matching TRBD2. This CDR3 has 16 residues. The V and J ends lost 3 bases and 7 bases, in that order; junction bases with no gene match: 11. Germline assignment: CDR1 DFQATT and CDR2 SNEGSKA (reference sequence). Written as DNA, the CDR3 is TGCAGTGCTAGTAGAAGCGGGGGGGCCCAGCACGGGGAGCTGTTTTTT. Protein sequence: CSASRSGGAQHGELFF.

J is TRBJ1-2 and V is TRBV30; 8 bases are shared with TRBD1. Unmatched junction bases numbered 6, after V lost 0 bases and J lost 6 bases. In germline, CDR1 is GTSNPN, CDR2 SVGIG (reference sequence). The CDR3 covers 14 residues. Here the CDR3 reads CAWSVGQGAHGYTF. The CDR3 coding sequence is TGTGCCTGGAGTGTAGGGCAGGGGGCGCATGGCTACACCTTC.

CDR3 nucleotides: TGCGCCAGCAGCCCCCGGGATCGAACCTACAATGAGCAGTTCTTC. Encoded protein: CASSPRDRTYNEQFF. The chain couples TRBV4-1 to TRBJ2-1; D is possibly TRBD2 (5 bases). With 4 bases removed from V and 2 bases from J, the gap between germline ends came to 12 bases. Germline V gives CDR1 MGHRA, CDR2 YSYEKL. The CDR3 runs to 15 residues.

This clone was observed once. The chain joins TRBV6-2 or TRBV6-3 to TRBJ1-4; 7 nucleotides agree with TRBD1. The CDR3 runs to 16 residues. V lost 6 bases, J lost 7 bases, and 14 bases stayed unmatched. The V gene's germline CDR1 is MNHEY and CDR2 SVGEGT. The CDR3 nucleotides read TGTGCCAGCAGCCCTCGCGGCCGGGACAGAAGTGAAAAACTGTTTTTT. Amino acids: CASSPRGRDRSEKLFF.

This clone was seen just once. The V gene is TRBV5-4, the J gene TRBJ1-1; 7 positions agree with TRBD1. This CDR3 spans 15 amino acids. J lost 1 base, V lost 4 bases, and 7 bases had no gene match. Germline-derived CDR1 and CDR2 are SGHNT and YYREEE (reference sequence). The CDR3: CASSTPGTANTEAFF. The CDR3 DNA reads TGTGCCAGCAGCACCCCCGGGACAGCGAACACTGAAGCTTTCTTT. Based on the CDR3 plus reference TRBV5-4 and TRBJ1-1, the full variable domain is ETGVTQSPTHLIKTRGQQVTLRCSSQSGHNTVSWYQQALGQGPQFIFQYYREEENGRGNFPPRFSGLQFPNYSSELNVNALELDDSALYLCASSTPGTANTEAFFGQGTRLTVV.

This chain links TRBV5-6 with TRBJ2-7; TRBD1 aligns across 8 bases. The CDR3 is 14 residues long. The trim removed 0 bases at V and 3 bases at J, leaving 2 bases unmatched. Germline-derived CDR1 and CDR2 are SGHDT and YYEEEE. CDR3 sequence (DNA): TGTGCCAGCAGCTTGGGGACAGGGATCTACGAGCAGTACTTC. This translates into CASSLGTGIYEQYF.

A few counts support this clone. Here the CDR3 reads CASGLVGGRETQYF. As DNA, the CDR3 is TGTGCTAGTGGTTTGGTAGGGGGTAGAGAGACCCAGTACTTC. The rearrangement uses TRBV12-5 and TRBJ2-5; TRBD1 might be the D (6 bases). Between the trimmed V and J ends, which lost 0 bases and 4 bases, there was a span of 9 bases. The CDR3 length is 14 residues. CDR1 and CDR2 from the germline V gene are LGHNT and FRNRAP.

The chain recombines TRBV19 with TRBJ1-4, with TRBD1 matching over 7 bases. The CDR3 runs 14 residues. Germline V gives CDR1 LNHDA, CDR2 SQIVND (reference sequence). With 7 bases clipped from V and 15 bases from J, the junction kept 17 bases outside the gene matches. The CDR3 loop reads CASINQGDTGRVFF. The CDR3 nucleotides read TGTGCCAGTATCAACCAGGGGGATACCGGAAGGGTGTTTTTT.

The chain links TRBV4-1 to TRBJ1-6, with unresolved D. With 0 bases removed from V and 9 bases from J, the gap between germline ends came to 9 bases. CDR1 is MGHRA, CDR2 YSYEKL, per germline. This CDR3 is built from 14 residues. Here the CDR3 reads CASSQDGFGSPLHF. The CDR3 DNA reads TGCGCCAGCAGCCAAGACGGGTTCGGTTCACCCCTCCACTTT.

The chain uses TRBV10-3 and TRBJ2-7; TRBD2 might be the D (5 bases). The germline gives CDR1 ENHRY, CDR2 SYGVKD. There are 12 residues in the CDR3. Trimming left V 4 bases short and J 3 bases short, with 7 bases between. The CDR3 region has the DNA TGTGCCATCAGTGCGGCGGGCTACGAGCAGTACTTC. This sequence encodes CAISAAGYEQYF.

CDR3 nucleotide sequence: TGTGCCAGCAGTATGTTCGACAGGGGGAACACTGAAGCTTTCTTT. Translated, it gives CASSMFDRGNTEAFF. V gene TRBV6-5 combines with J gene TRBJ1-1; TRBD1 aligns across 8 bases. The V segment lost 5 bases and the J segment 1 base; nucleotides outside the gene matches: 6. Germline CDR1 is MNHEY and CDR2 is SVGAGI. The CDR3 covers 15 residues.

The rearrangement uses TRBV5-1 and TRBJ2-5; TRBD2 matches at 14 bases. Losses at the gene ends were 3 bases for V and 4 bases for J; bases not matched to a gene: 5. CDR1 and CDR2 (germline): SGHRS, YFSETQ. The length of the CDR3 is 16 residues. This CDR3 is CASSSGLAGGLETQYF. The CDR3 region has the DNA TGCGCCAGCAGCTCCGGACTAGCGGGGGGCCTAGAGACCCAGTACTTC.

In this sample, this clone turned up once. The chain combines TRBV5-3 with TRBJ1-5, with D maybe TRBD1 (5 bases). TRBV5-3 is placed among ORFs of uncertain function. Trimming cost V 0 bases and J 6 bases, with 13 bases left between them. The CDR3 is 15 residues long. This CDR3 is CARSLEGSGIQPQHF. The CDR3 DNA sequence: TGTGCCAGAAGCTTGGAGGGGTCGGGCATTCAGCCCCAGCATTTT.

The chain combines TRBV7-9 with TRBJ2-5; TRBD1 matches 8 bases. This CDR3 spans 14 amino acids. The ends lost 4 bases at V and 5 bases at J; junction bases unmatched: 6. Germline assignment: CDR1 SEHNR and CDR2 FQNEAQ (reference sequence). DNA for the CDR3: TGTGCCAGCAGCTCCAGGGGGCGCGGGGAGACCCAGTACTTC. It encodes CASSSRGRGETQYF.

The CDR3 nucleotides read TGTGCCAGCAGCCGGACTAGCGGGGGGGTTAACACCGGGGAGCTGTTTTTT. This encodes CASSRTSGGVNTGELFF. The chain joins TRBV4-2 to TRBJ2-2, with 15 bases that match TRBD2. The CDR3 consists of 17 residues. Trimming took 4 bases from V and 2 from J; bases not matched to a gene: 2. The germline CDR1 and CDR2 sequences are LGHNA and YNFKEQ.

This sequence joins TRBV7-9 and TRBJ1-1, with D maybe TRBD1 (6 bases). CDR3 length: 14 amino acids. The V gene lost 4 bases and the J gene lost 5 bases, with 14 bases spanning the gap. Germline CDR1 reads SEHNR; CDR2 reads FQNEAQ (reference sequence). In nucleotides, the CDR3 is TGTGCCAGCAGCTCAGACAGGATGGGAACTGAAGCTTTCTTT. Translation: CASSSDRMGTEAFF.

V is TRBV11-1 and J is TRBJ1-1, with no clear D. CDR3 length equals 15 residues. V was clipped by 1 base and J by 4 bases, with 13 bases between them. Germline V gives CDR1 SGHAT, CDR2 FQDESV (reference sequence). The CDR3 loop is CASSLGSGMSTEAFF. CDR3 bases: TGTGCCAGCAGCTTAGGCTCGGGGATGAGCACTGAAGCTTTCTTT. The entire variable domain, with the rest obtained from reference TRBV11-1 and TRBJ1-1, is as follows: EAEVAQSPRYKITEKSQAVAFWCDPISGHATLYWYRQILGQGPELLVQFQDESVVDDSQLPKDRFSAERLKGVDSTLKIQPAELGDSAMYLCASSLGSGMSTEAFFGQGTRLTVV.

The chain employs TRBV3-1 (or the pseudogene TRBV3-2) and TRBJ2-3, with a weak D call TRBD1 (5 bases). The CDR3 is 13 amino acids. Trimming took 5 bases from V and 4 from J, leaving 10 bases between them. CDR1 and CDR2 from the germline V gene are LGHDT and YNNKEL (reference sequence). The CDR3 here is CASSAQGPDTQYF. The CDR3 coding sequence is TGTGCCAGCAGCGCCCAGGGTCCAGATACGCAGTATTTT.

V and J are TRBV29-1 and TRBJ2-1, with a possible D match to TRBD1 (5 bases). The V end was cut by 0 bases, the J end by 6 bases, with 12 bases between. In germline, CDR1 is SQVTM, CDR2 ANQGSEA. The CDR3 consists of 14 residues. The chain's CDR3 is CSVEDPLGVNEQFF. DNA for the CDR3: TGCAGCGTTGAAGATCCCCTAGGGGTCAATGAGCAGTTCTTC.

The CDR3 region has the DNA TGTGCCAGCAGTTACTCGATAAAGGGAGATTCACCCCTCCACTTT. It yields the protein CASSYSIKGDSPLHF. The J gene is TRBJ1-6, the V gene TRBV6-5; D is unclear. Germline V lookup: CDR1 MNHEY, CDR2 SVGAGI. Trimming took 0 bases from V and 8 from J, leaving 11 bases between them. CDR3 size: 15 residues.

The chain links TRBV5-6 to TRBJ1-2; unclear D gene. V was cut by 0 bases and J by 5 bases, with 5 bases left in between. CDR3 length: 12 residues. Germline V CDR1 and CDR2: SGHDT, YYEEEE. CDR3 in amino acids: CASSLAEYGYTF. The DNA of the CDR3 is TGTGCCAGCAGCTTGGCGGAGTATGGCTACACCTTC.

The chain combines TRBV7-2 with TRBJ1-6; 7 nucleotides line up with TRBD1. The V gene's germline CDR1 is SGHTA and CDR2 FQGNSA. The ends lost 0 bases at V and 8 bases at J; junction bases unmatched: 4. The CDR3 is 15 residues long. CDR3 sequence: CASSLAGTEDSPLHF. The CDR3 DNA reads TGTGCCAGCAGCTTAGCCGGGACAGAGGATTCACCCCTCCACTTT. Combining the CDR3 with reference TRBV7-2 and TRBJ1-6 gives the whole variable domain GAGVSQSPSNKVTEKGKDVELRCDPISGHTALYWYRQSLGQGLEFLIYFQGNSAPDKSGLPSDRFSAERTGGSVSTLTIQRTQQEDSAVYLCASSLAGTEDSPLHFGNGTRLTVT.

The genes are TRBV13 and TRBJ1-3, with TRBD1 as a possible D gene (5 bases). Trimming removed 2 bases from V and 10 bases from J, with 15 bases in between. This CDR3 region has 14 residues. Per the germline V gene, CDR1 is PRHDT and CDR2 is FYEKMQ (reference sequence). CDR3 nucleotides: TGTGCCAGCAGCTTAACAGGCGCCCGGGGGACCATATATTTT. Its protein product is CASSLTGARGTIYF.

The V and J genes are TRBV6-5 and TRBJ1-2, with 8 bases matching TRBD1. In germline, CDR1 is MNHEY, CDR2 SVGAGI. The CDR3 sequence is 13 residues long. The V gene end was trimmed by 9 bases and the J gene end by 0 bases; junction bases not matched to a gene: 3. Here the CDR3 reads CASSQGANYGYTF. For the CDR3, the DNA is TGTGCCAGTTCACAGGGGGCTAACTATGGCTACACCTTC.

The V call is TRBV4-2, the J call TRBJ2-4, with a possible D match to TRBD2 (7 bases). This CDR3 is built from 14 residues. Deletions cut 0 bases from V and 7 bases from J, with 10 bases between. Germline V gives CDR1 LGHNA, CDR2 YNFKEQ. The chain's CDR3 is CASSQDRGGNIQYF. In DNA, the CDR3 is TGTGCCAGCAGCCAAGACAGGGGAGGGAACATTCAGTACTTC.